The rows below give T cell receptor beta chains drawn from one sample of a study of T cells in Graves' hyperthyroidism and ophthalmopathy. TCRdb reanalysed the multiplex PCR reads using MiXCR and keeps one entry per CDR3 protein. The sample has around 760,000 distinct CDR3 sequences; approximately 40% are singletons. The sequencing sample was made of blood. The receptor set was obtained from a woman aged 40 to 50 with Graves' hyperthyroidism. The CDR3 runs from the conserved cysteine through the conserved F or W.

V gene	J gene	CDR3 protein
TRBV15	TRBJ1-2	CATSRDRQGYGYTF
TRBV29-1	TRBJ2-7	CSAFQGGGSSYEQYF
TRBV19	TRBJ1-2	CASSIDPVTDGYTF
TRBV5-1	TRBJ2-3	CASRTAGGLGDTQYF
TRBV10-3	TRBJ2-3	CAISESQLAGEKLDTQYF
TRBV7-9	TRBJ2-1	CASSQPHIAGFYNEQFF
TRBV6-2/TRBV6-3	TRBJ1-2	CASSYEIWDRMVYGYTF
TRBV10-3	TRBJ2-5	CAISVGTEIQYF
TRBV24-1	TRBJ2-3	CATSDFSSTDTQYF
TRBV20-1	TRBJ2-7	CSARWEKQYF
TRBV28	TRBJ2-5	CATHGQEETQYF
TRBV11-1	TRBJ2-7	CASRDAAGAYEQYF
TRBV29-1	TRBJ2-7	CSVRLAYEQYF
TRBV29-1	TRBJ2-5	CSVEDVTVGETQYF
TRBV7-6	TRBJ2-7	CASSLGESEQYF
TRBV10-3	TRBJ1-1	CAISGSPLNTEAFF
TRBV28	TRBJ2-7	CASSSSGTGRFYEQYF
TRBV7-2	TRBJ1-6	CASSGGSNIFDSPLHF
TRBV9	TRBJ2-6	CASSQDGGRDSSGANVLTF
TRBV5-4	TRBJ2-5	CASSWGQSVGETQYF
TRBV27	TRBJ2-7	CARTGTTNF
TRBV20-1	TRBJ1-1	CSADGGPPNTEAFF
TRBV5-6	TRBJ2-7	CASSKGLAKDEQYF
TRBV9	TRBJ2-2	CASSVYSGPGVTGELFF
TRBV20-1	TRBJ2-2	CSSARPPTGELFF